This TCR beta chain appears in the sequencing data of a study of blood T cells in healthy people across ages. Study outcomes and limitations: More naive CD4+ cells and higher diversity were found in long-lived than in aged donors.

The CDR3 extends over 15 amino acids. With 1 base clipped from V and 7 bases from J, the junction kept 6 bases outside the gene matches. Germline CDR1 is SGHTA and CDR2 is FQGNSA. The extraction recovered at least 5.5 micrograms of total RNA per sample. For the second PCR, which ran for about 7 to 12 cycles, a sample-barcoded 5' primer and a J-beta primer mix were used. The template-switch adaptor, which had 12 random nucleotides, put a tag on each cDNA molecule. Each CDR3 protein is one row after TCRdb ran MiXCR on the 5' RACE reads. The data show some 550,000 distinct CDR3 sequences, 47% seen once. As for this clonotype: Its antigen remains unknown.

The TCR comes from an older man in good health. The rearrangement links TRBV7-2 to TRBJ2-2, with TRBD1 matching over 7 bases. The sequenced sample was blood. The CDR3 spells CASSLGTGRIGELFF. CDR3 nucleotides: TGTGCCAGCAGCTTAGGGACAGGACGTATCGGGGAGCTGTTTTTT.